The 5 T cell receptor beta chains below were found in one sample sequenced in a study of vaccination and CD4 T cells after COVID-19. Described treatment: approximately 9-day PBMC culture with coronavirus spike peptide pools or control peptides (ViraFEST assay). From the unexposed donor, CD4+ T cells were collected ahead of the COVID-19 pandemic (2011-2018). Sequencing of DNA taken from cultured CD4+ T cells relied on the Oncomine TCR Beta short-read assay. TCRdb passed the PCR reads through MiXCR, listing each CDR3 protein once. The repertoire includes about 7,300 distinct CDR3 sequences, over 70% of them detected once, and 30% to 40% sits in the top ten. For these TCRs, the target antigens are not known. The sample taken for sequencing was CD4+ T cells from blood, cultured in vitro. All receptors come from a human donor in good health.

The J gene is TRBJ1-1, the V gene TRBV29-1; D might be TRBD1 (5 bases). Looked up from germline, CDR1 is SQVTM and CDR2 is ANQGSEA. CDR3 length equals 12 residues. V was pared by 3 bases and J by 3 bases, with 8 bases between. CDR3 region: CSVDDRYTEAFF. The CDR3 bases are TGCAGCGTTGATGACAGATACACTGAAGCTTTCTTT.

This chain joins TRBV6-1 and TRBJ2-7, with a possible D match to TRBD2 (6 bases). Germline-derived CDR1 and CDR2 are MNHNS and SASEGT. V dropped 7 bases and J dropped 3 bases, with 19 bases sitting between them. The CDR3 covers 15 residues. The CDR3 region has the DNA TGTGCCAGCAACCTCCGGTGGGGGGTCAGCTACGAGCAGTACTTC. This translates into CASNLRWGVSYEQYF.

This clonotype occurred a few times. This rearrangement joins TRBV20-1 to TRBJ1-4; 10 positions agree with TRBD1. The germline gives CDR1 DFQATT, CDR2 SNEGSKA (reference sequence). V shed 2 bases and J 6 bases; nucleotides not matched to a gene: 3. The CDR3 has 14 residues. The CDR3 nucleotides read TGCAGTGCTAGACCCGGGACAGGGGATGAAAAACTGTTTTTT. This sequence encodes CSARPGTGDEKLFF.

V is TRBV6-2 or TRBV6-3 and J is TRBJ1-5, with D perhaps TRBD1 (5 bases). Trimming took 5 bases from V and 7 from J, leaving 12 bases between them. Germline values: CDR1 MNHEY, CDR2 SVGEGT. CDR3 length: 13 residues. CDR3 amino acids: CASSPVGTQPQHF. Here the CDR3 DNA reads TGTGCCAGCAGTCCCGTCGGGACGCAGCCCCAGCATTTT.

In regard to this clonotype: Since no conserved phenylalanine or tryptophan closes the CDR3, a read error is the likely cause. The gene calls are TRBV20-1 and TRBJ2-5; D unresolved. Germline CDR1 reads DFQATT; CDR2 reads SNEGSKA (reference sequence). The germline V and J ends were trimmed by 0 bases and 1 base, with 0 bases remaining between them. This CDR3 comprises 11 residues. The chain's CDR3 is CSARDQETQYY. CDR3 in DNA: TGCAGTGCTAGAGACCAAGAGACCCAGTACTAC.